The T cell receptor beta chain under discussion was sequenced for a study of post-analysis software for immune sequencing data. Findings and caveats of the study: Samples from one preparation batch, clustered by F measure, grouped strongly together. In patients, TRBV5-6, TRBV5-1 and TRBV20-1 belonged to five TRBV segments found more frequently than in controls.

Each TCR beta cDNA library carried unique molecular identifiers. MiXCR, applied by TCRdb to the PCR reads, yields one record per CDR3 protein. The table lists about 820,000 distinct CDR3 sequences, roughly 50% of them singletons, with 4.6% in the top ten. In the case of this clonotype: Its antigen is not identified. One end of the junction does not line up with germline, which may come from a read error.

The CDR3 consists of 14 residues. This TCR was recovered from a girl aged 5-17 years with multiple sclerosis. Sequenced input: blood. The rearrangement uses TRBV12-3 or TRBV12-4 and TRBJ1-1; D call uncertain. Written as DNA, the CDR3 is TGTGCCGGCAGCCTGTTGCGAGTTGGCACTGAAGCTTTCTTT. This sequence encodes CAGSLLRVGTEAFF.